This TCR beta chain is drawn from a study of cytomegalovirus exposure and HLA in healthy donors (dated by TCRdb to about 2017). Notes on the research overall: In an earlier analysis of 587 of the donors, approximately 300 Gb of sequence data and approximately 100 million unique TCR beta sequences from roughly 200 million T cells were reported. All discovery cohort repertoires had been generated using a single sequencing platform. Among roughly 400 genotyped donors of the cohort, an average of about 220,000 unique TCR beta nucleotide sequences was sequenced per donor, of which about 19% were non-productive. A later analysis re-examined previously published TCR beta repertoires from hundreds of donors and added high-resolution HLA genotyping to investigate patterns of TCR occurrence. Donor age, sex, ethnicity and CMV serostatus were collected together with the repertoire data. Using immunosequencing, the study profiled T cell repertoires from some 670 subjects and related those repertoires to cytomegalovirus serostatus. The study aimed to test whether cataloging public T cell receptors could reveal signatures of past pathogen exposure. To predict cytomegalovirus infection status, the study brought together high-throughput TCR immunosequencing, statistical association of individual TCRs with disease status, and machine learning. An early release that covered about 600 HLA-typed donors contained approximately 300 gigabases of sequencing data and tens of millions of unique TCR sequences. Rather than drawing on any new phenotypic data, the later analysis identified candidate immune exposures from TCR beta sequences and the way those sequences occurred across donors. Along with the approximately 620-subject first cohort, a separate validation cohort of over 90 different subjects was used. Of the 398 genotyped donors, around 81% fell in the genetic ancestry cluster associated with self-reported Caucasian donors. In an earlier analysis of a few hundred of the donors, high-throughput TCR beta sequencing was used to judge whether each TCR beta V gene segment behaved as functional or pseudogenic. In a later genetic analysis, genome-wide SNP genotypes for 398 of the 666 donors were used, and that subset was treated as a discovery cohort. A handful of DR-DQ haplotypes were treated as single units for association and clustering because of strong linkage in the cohort. HLA typing covered class I and class II loci at four-digit resolution. Typing coverage varied by locus: roughly 629-630 donors for A, B, C, DRB1 and DQB1; 500 to 550 for DQA1; around 610 for DPA1; approximately 470 for DPB1. What the authors observed across the whole study: Linkage disequilibrium might explain the correlated functional status among segregating V segments, but an unknown experimental factor could not be excluded. Several of the top co-occurrence clusters appeared to be linked to parvovirus B19, influenza, CMV and Epstein-Barr virus, according to a later analysis. A later analysis found that HLA-associated TCR beta chains were more clonally expanded and had lower generation probabilities than equally common non-associated chains. Compared with the roughly 710-donor mean, donors in an Asian-associated ancestry cluster had fewer N-insertions in productive TCRs, according to a later genetic analysis. Seventeen rarely observed V segments, including chromosome 9 orphons, were excluded from the earlier analysis of several hundred of the donors because counts were too low. In the study, some 160 TCR beta chains were listed as associated with cytomegalovirus. Most TCR sequences were seen in very few donors, while some public TCRs were found in many individuals. Roughly uniform sequencing depth across donors was assumed in presence/absence analyses, although this assumption may not hold. The only immune exposure information available for the cohort was CMV serostatus. It was suggested by the authors that the approach could potentially be generalized to other disease states and immunological phenotypes. Because HLA typing was unavailable for some donors at each locus, only the typed subset was used in association tests. Only TCR beta chains were sequenced in this cohort, and the absence of alpha or paired-chain data limited detectable features. Strong co-occurrence of HLA alleles, especially DR and DQ, made assigning TCR associations to individual alleles difficult. A group of highly shared sequence variants was considered likely to be a technical artifact of the sequencing pipeline. In a later analysis, about 16,000 TCR beta sequences were associated with specific HLA alleles at a false discovery rate of 0.05. Most CMV-associated TCR beta chains appeared to be HLA-restricted in a later analysis, and the HLA associations seemed to be driven largely by CMV exposure. An association between a missense DCLRE1C variant and V-gene and J-gene trimming of TCR beta chains was found in a later genetic analysis and replicated in an independent cohort. In an earlier analysis of roughly 500 of the donors, most TCR beta V segments appeared in productive rearrangements about 90% or about 30% of the time, broadly matching IMGT annotations. Cytomegalovirus status was reported to be diagnosed by the classifier with high specificity and sensitivity in both the original and validation cohorts. A further reported finding was that TCR beta sequences accurately predicted the HLA-A and HLA-B alleles for most subjects in the first cohort. In vitro tests confirmed that a few of the cytomegalovirus-associated TCR beta chains recognize cytomegalovirus antigens. According to a later analysis, TCR association rates differed among HLA loci, with DRB1 alleles showing the most associated TCRs and HLA-C alleles showing the fewest. Because the 87-base-pair reads could not distinguish some IMGT-functional V segments, including TRBV6-2 and TRBV6-3, those segments were excluded.

The method behind the library was the immunoSEQ multiplex PCR assay. For the multiplex PCR, a mixture combining 60 forward primers for TCR Vbeta segments and 13 reverse primers for TCR Jbeta segments was used. The CDR3 region of rearranged TCR beta genes was amplified from genomic DNA with a multiplex PCR assay. Amplified TCR beta libraries were sequenced as 87-base-pair reads on the Illumina HiSeq System. Processing in the source paper ran as follows. A later analysis counted tens of millions of unique TCR beta chains across the approximately 700 repertoires, and around 9.9 million of these chains were shared by at least two donors. Raw reads were error-corrected and collapsed into unique sequences with a nearest-neighbor algorithm that merged closely related sequences to remove PCR and sequencing errors. V, D and J gene segments were assigned by aligning CDR3 sequences to IMGT reference sequences. For a sequence to be retained, a match of at least six nucleotides to both a V gene segment and a J gene segment was required. Rearrangements were classified as productive when the CDR3 lacked stop codons and remained in frame with V and J, and all other rearrangements were classified as non-productive. Following IMGT convention, CDR3 was defined as the stretch from the second conserved V-encoded cysteine up to the conserved J-encoded phenylalanine. Sequences without an unambiguous match to a single V gene segment were excluded from the earlier analysis of approximately 600 of the donors. In an earlier analysis of a few hundred of the donors, V segments were called functional above 56.7% productive rearrangements and were called segregating when the between-donor standard deviation exceeded 5%. A statistical classification framework was developed to diagnose cytomegalovirus status using the catalog of TCR beta chain sequences. V and J gene assignment, in a later analysis, came from comparing TCR nucleotide sequences with IMGT/GENE-DB human TR gene sequences. The TCRdist pipeline was used in a later analysis to assign CDR3 sequences and most-parsimonious VDJ recombination scenarios. In a later analysis, every TCR beta chain was defined by the combination of its CDR3 amino acid sequence and its V-gene family, and reads without a unique V-gene family were dropped. As a way to deal with suspected cross-contamination and a sequencing artifact, a later analysis dropped 450 to 700 nucleotide sequences that were highly shared and had low generation probability. For each public chain, a later analysis derived a clonal expansion index from normalized ranks of inferred template counts within each repertoire. In a later analysis, generation probabilities were computed using a VDJ recombination model fitted to out-of-frame rearrangements, and the results were checked against IGoR. In a later analysis, TCR-TCR, TCR-HLA and TCR-CMV co-occurrence was scored with hypergeometric tests, and a repertoire-size bias correction was applied to TCR pairs. A later analysis estimated false discovery rates by permuting HLA or CMV assignments 20 times. In a later analysis, co-occurring TCRs were grouped with DBSCAN, and TCRdist sequence similarity was added when clustering was performed within HLA-allele-positive subsets. Co-occurrence clustering excluded repertoires with fewer than 30,000 or more than 120,000 public chains, plus five with anomalous nucleotide sharing. This immuneACCESS table, as held by TCRdb, lists in-frame sequences with V and J called but not all clones. Of the missing ones, under half trace to an unresolved V gene in checked studies; the others have no known cause. V and J calls plus clone size are reproduced from that table; the DNA served to infer D and trimming. Across this sample there are around 90,000 clones, with 60% to 65% seen only once. Around 2.5% of the sample is held by the ten biggest clonotypes.

There are 13 amino acids in the CDR3, from cysteine to phenylalanine inclusive. The kept DNA is CDR3 alone, 39 bases in frame from the first base. Cut back by 2 bases and 6 bases, the V and J ends lie 8 bases apart. Reading the germline V gene (reference sequence) gives CDR1 SGHKS and CDR2 YYEKEE. The cohort comprised approximately 700 healthy bone marrow donors. At the time of sampling, all cohort members were nominally healthy, though unrecorded immune exposures were likely present. CMV serostatus was positive for 250 to 300 and negative for about 55% of the 666 cohort members, and was not recorded for this donor. Each donor provided a peripheral blood sample, and peripheral blood mononuclear cells were used for TCR beta sequencing. The Qiagen DNeasy Blood Extraction Kit was used to extract genomic DNA from the blood cell samples. As regards this clone: Its recognized antigen is unknown. No much larger clone is present one base from it, and per-base qualities are unavailable.

The sequencing input was PBMCs. This clonotype was obtained from a human donor in good health. The sequence joins TRBV5-5 to TRBJ1-4; the D gene identity is not certain. The encoded CDR3 is CASSFRTDEKLFF. The bases are TGTGCCAGCAGCTTTCGAACAGATGAAAAACTGTTTTTT.